One and the same sample provided the 10 T cell receptor beta chains below, sequenced in a study of cytomegalovirus exposure and HLA in healthy donors. 13 Jbeta primers and 60 Vbeta primers were used for the PCR. TCRdb's table, derived via immunoSEQ multiplex PCR, lists solely in-frame clones and lacks some. The sample carries approximately 120,000 clones, about four fifths recorded once. The sequencing sample was made of PBMCs. The receptors were gathered from a woman aged 25 to 39 in good health and CMV-seronegative.

The rearrangement joins TRBV5-1 to TRBJ2-2; 9 bases agree with TRBD2. Germline CDR1 SGHRS, CDR2 YFSETQ. Trimming removed 0 bases from V and 6 bases from J; junction bases left unmatched: 3. The CDR3 spans 15 residues. The CDR3 sequence: CASSLDPSGAGELFF. The CDR3 DNA reads as TGCGCCAGCAGCTTGGATCCTAGCGGGGCCGGGGAGCTGTTTTTT.

The rearrangement uses TRBV7-9 and TRBJ2-2; weak D call: TRBD2 (6 bases). Trimming cost V 5 bases and J 0 bases, with 10 bases left between them. Per the germline V gene, CDR1 is SEHNR and CDR2 is FQNEAQ (reference sequence). The CDR3 is 15 residues long. CDR3 protein: CASSRSGANTGELFF. The CDR3 region has the DNA TGTGCCAGCAGCCGTAGCGGAGCGAACACCGGGGAGCTGTTTTTT.

The table lists this clone with a few counts. The chain recombines TRBV4-1 with TRBJ2-3, with 10 bases that match TRBD2. The CDR3 spans 17 residues. The V and J ends lost 8 bases and 4 bases, in that order; junction bases with no gene match: 15. Germline lookup yields CDR1 MGHRA and CDR2 YSYEKL. The CDR3 nucleotides are TGCGCCAGCTCCCGGCTGGGAGCGGGAGGGTCGCCAGATACGCAGTATTTT. Protein sequence: CASSRLGAGGSPDTQYF.

The chain links TRBV10-3 to TRBJ1-1; tentative D call: TRBD1 (6 bases). The CDR3 runs to 14 residues. Germline V gene data show CDR1 as ENHRY and CDR2 as SYGVKD. V dropped 5 bases and J dropped 0 bases, with 10 bases sitting between them. The CDR3 DNA is TGTGCCATCAGTAAAGGGGACATGAACACTGAAGCTTTCTTT. It translates to CAISKGDMNTEAFF.

The chain is built from TRBV7-9 and TRBJ2-5; 8 nucleotides line up with TRBD1. This CDR3 has 15 amino acids. Looked up from germline, CDR1 is SEHNR and CDR2 is FQNEAQ (reference sequence). V lost 3 bases and J lost 7; bases outside the gene matches: 10. In DNA, the CDR3 is TGTGCCAGCAGCTTGGGAGGACAGGGCGTTGTGACCCAGTACTTC. It translates to CASSLGGQGVVTQYF.

This clone has more than one count but fewer than ten. The chain joins TRBV28 to TRBJ1-6; the D is unclear. This CDR3 has 17 residues. V was clipped by 5 bases and J by 0 bases, with 14 bases between them. CDR1 and CDR2 (germline): MDHEN, SYDVKM. This CDR3 is CASSITLRSSYNSPLHF. CDR3 DNA: TGTGCCAGCAGTATTACTCTCCGGAGCTCCTATAATTCACCCCTCCACTTT.

V usage is TRBV6-1 and J usage is TRBJ2-7, with 8 positions matching TRBD2. Germline V gene lookup returns CDR1 MNHNS and CDR2 SASEGT. This CDR3 spans 14 amino acids. The CDR3 sequence is CASSDAIGLAAKVV. The CDR3 DNA reads TGTGCCAGCAGTGATGCCATAGGACTAGCCGCGAAGGTCGTC.

The chain combines TRBV5-1 with TRBJ1-4; no clear D gene. Deletions cut 0 bases from V and 7 bases from J, with 19 bases between. Germline values: CDR1 SGHRS, CDR2 YFSETQ. The CDR3 spans 17 residues. The CDR3 sequence: CASSLVRGPEKGEKLFF. CDR3 DNA sequence: TGCGCCAGCAGCTTGGTACGGGGTCCAGAGAAAGGTGAAAAACTGTTTTTT. The full variable domain, in which reference TRBV5-1 and TRBJ1-4 provide the parts outside the CDR3, is KAGVTQTPRYLIKTRGQQVTLSCSPISGHRSVSWYQQTPGQGLQFLFEYFSETQRNKGNFPGRFSGRQFSNSRSEMNVSTLELGDSALYLCASSLVRGPEKGEKLFFGSGTQLSVL.

The chain joins TRBV10-3 to TRBJ1-2; no firm D call. CDR3 length equals 12 residues. The V end was cut by 3 bases, the J end by 2 bases, with 4 bases between. Germline lookup yields CDR1 ENHRY and CDR2 SYGVKD. This chain's CDR3 is CAISDMNYGYTF. CDR3 nucleotide sequence: TGTGCCATCAGTGACATGAACTATGGCTACACCTTC.

There are a few counts of this clone. The chain joins TRBV5-5 to TRBJ2-1, with D perhaps TRBD1 (6 bases). The V gene's germline CDR1 is SGHKS and CDR2 YYEKEE (reference sequence). Trimming cost V 7 bases and J 0 bases, with 11 bases left between them. The length of the CDR3 is 14 residues. CDR3 in DNA: TGTGCCAGCCTCGGACAGAGCTCCTACAATGAGCAGTTCTTC. This sequence encodes CASLGQSSYNEQFF.